The 6 T cell receptor beta chains in this list originate from one sample, sequenced in a study of memory CD4+ T cells and cytomegalovirus serostatus (dated by TCRdb to the late 2010s). Libraries were made using the immunoSEQ multiplex PCR assay. TCRdb limited this immuneACCESS table to in-frame rearrangements with V and J called. A share of clones is missing; checked studies link under half to unresolved V genes, and the rest is unexplained. The sample table holds around 45,000 clones, of which roughly 72% were seen once. The ten largest clones represent 0.9% to 1.5% of the sample. A FACSAria II was used to sort memory CD4+ T cells, defined as single viable CD3+CD4+CD8-CD45RO+ cells. Sequencing was performed on memory CD4+ T cells from blood. The source of these receptors is an adult in good health and CMV-seropositive.

V usage is TRBV5-1 and J usage is TRBJ2-1; TRBD2 matches at 8 bases. J lost 3 bases, V lost 4 bases, and 6 bases had no gene match. Germline CDR1 and CDR2: SGHRS and YFSETQ. The CDR3 spans 15 residues. The CDR3 protein is CASSLGLALYNEQFF. The CDR3 nucleotides are TGCGCCAGCAGCCTAGGACTAGCTCTCTACAATGAGCAGTTCTTC.

The gene calls are TRBV19 and TRBJ2-5; 8 bases match TRBD1. CDR1 and CDR2 (germline): LNHDA, SQIVND (reference sequence). This CDR3 contains 17 residues. With V trimmed by 0 bases and J by 0 bases, 6 bases remained unmatched. CDR3 nucleotides: TGTGCCAGTAGTATAGAACACGGGACAGGAGACCAAGAGACCCAGTACTTC. It specifies CASSIEHGTGDQETQYF.

The CDR3 nucleotides read TGCGCCAGCAGCTTGGGAGGTGGCTCCTACGAGCAGTACTTC. This gives the protein CASSLGGGSYEQYF. The rearrangement joins TRBV5-1 to TRBJ2-7; the D is unclear. V shed 0 bases and J shed 0 bases, with 7 bases lying between them. Germline V gene sequence: CDR1 SGHRS, CDR2 YFSETQ. The CDR3 has 14 residues.

J is TRBJ1-1 and V is TRBV5-1; maybe TRBD1 (5 bases). Trimming removed 4 bases at V and 0 bases at J, with 10 bases between. CDR1 is SGHRS, CDR2 YFSETQ, per germline. This CDR3 comprises 14 residues. CDR3 residues: CASSRGTLNTEAFF. In nucleotides, the CDR3 is TGCGCCAGCAGCAGAGGGACCTTGAACACTGAAGCTTTCTTT.

The rearrangement links TRBV5-1 to TRBJ2-5, with D uncertain. The V end was cut by 4 bases, the J end by 2 bases, with 12 bases between. This CDR3 spans 14 amino acids. The V gene's germline CDR1 is SGHRS and CDR2 YFSETQ. CDR3 coding DNA: TGCGCCAGCAGCCCGACGGGCCCACAAGAGACCCAGTACTTC. Protein: CASSPTGPQETQYF. The complete variable domain, with remaining parts taken from reference TRBV5-1 and TRBJ2-5, reads KAGVTQTPRYLIKTRGQQVTLSCSPISGHRSVSWYQQTPGQGLQFLFEYFSETQRNKGNFPGRFSGRQFSNSRSEMNVSTLELGDSALYLCASSPTGPQETQYFGPGTRLLVL.

This clone was counted only a few times. The rearrangement links TRBV9 to TRBJ2-3; 9 positions match TRBD1. CDR1 and CDR2 (germline): SGDLS, YYNGEE. Trimming cost V 4 bases and J 4 bases; bases outside gene matches: 4. The CDR3 length is 14 residues. CDR3 loop: CASSIQGAPDTQYF. The CDR3 region has the DNA TGTGCCAGCAGCATACAGGGGGCTCCAGATACGCAGTATTTT.